The T cell receptor beta chain described here comes from a study of blood T cell repertoires in COVID-19. Study context: Nucleic acid was either cDNA or gDNA, and it came from T cells, B-cell-depleted T cells, or PBMCs.

Germline loops: CDR1 MGHDK, CDR2 SYGVNS. This CDR3 region has 15 residues. The V segment lost 6 bases and the J segment 0 bases; nucleotides outside the gene matches: 4. Methods used by the authors: Nucleated cell number was recorded as an estimate derived from reference gene primer amplification. Libraries were prepared by immunoSEQ multiplex PCR; TCRdb keeps only in-frame clonotypes and omits some of them. The V and J calls and clone size were taken over from that table, and D and trimming were inferred from the DNA. The table includes around 130,000 clones, 88% detected once. Seattle patient enrollment occurred during active infection, with longitudinal follow-up thereafter.

V and J are TRBV25-1 and TRBJ1-1, with TRBD1 matching over 10 bases. Sequencing was done on a sample of peripheral blood. The receptor was isolated from a human donor with COVID-19, enrolled during active disease. The donor label of this sample is uncertain. The CDR3 DNA reads as TGTGCCAGCAGGAGACAGGGGGCGTTGAACACTGAAGCTTTCTTT. Translating gives CASRRQGALNTEAFF.